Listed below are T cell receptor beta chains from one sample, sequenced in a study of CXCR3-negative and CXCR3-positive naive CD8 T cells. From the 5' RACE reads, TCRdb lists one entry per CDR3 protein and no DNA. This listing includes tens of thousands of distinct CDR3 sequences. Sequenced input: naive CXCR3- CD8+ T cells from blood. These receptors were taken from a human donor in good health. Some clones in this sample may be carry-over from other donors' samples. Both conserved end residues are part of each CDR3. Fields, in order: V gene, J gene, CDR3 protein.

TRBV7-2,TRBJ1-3,CASSSDYSGNTIYF
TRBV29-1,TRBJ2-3,CSAGGTSGVFTDTQYF
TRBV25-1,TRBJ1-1,CASSGGEPLWNTEAFF
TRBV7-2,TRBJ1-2,CASSLSGVPNYGYTF
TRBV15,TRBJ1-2,CATSRDLGQAGYGYTF
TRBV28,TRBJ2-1,CASSLLLRDSPYNEQFF
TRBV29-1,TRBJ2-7,CSVEKESYEQYF
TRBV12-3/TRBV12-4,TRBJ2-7,CASSSGTDSYEQYF
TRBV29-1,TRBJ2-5,CSVETYSTYQETQYF
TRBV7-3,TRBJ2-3,CASSLLGDTQYF
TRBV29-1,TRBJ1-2,CSVEGGYGYTF
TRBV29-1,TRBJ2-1,CSVEDATSPEQFF
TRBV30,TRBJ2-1,CAWNPLEITNEQFF
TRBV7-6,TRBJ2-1,CASSGPGLAGVVNEQFF
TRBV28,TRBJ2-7,CASQTDSHREQYF
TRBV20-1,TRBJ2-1,CSAPLGGEQFF
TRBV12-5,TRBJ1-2,CASGSDQGPFGYGYTF
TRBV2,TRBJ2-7,CASTSGSAAYEQYF
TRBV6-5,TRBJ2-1,CASSYSMGILADNEQFF
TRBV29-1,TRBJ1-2,CSVEGDWTVYYGYTF
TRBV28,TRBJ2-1,CASSLRPPQGEQFF
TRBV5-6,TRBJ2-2,CASSFVGTSGISPGELFF
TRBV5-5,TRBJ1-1,CASSLGQSNTEAFF
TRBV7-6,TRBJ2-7,CASSVDRSSYEQYF
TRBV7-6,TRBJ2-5,CAGSPWGGRNHQETQYF
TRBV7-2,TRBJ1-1,CASSLGGGGEAFF
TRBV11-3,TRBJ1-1,CASIRAGRENTEAFF
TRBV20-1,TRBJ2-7,CSANGGQGAREQYF
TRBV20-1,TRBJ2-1,CSAPGGHEQFF
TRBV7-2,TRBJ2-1,CASSLGFLVSEQFF
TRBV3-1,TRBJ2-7,CASSQDLSYEQYF
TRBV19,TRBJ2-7,CASSAEGGYEQYF
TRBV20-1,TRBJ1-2,CRNKIQGAGGYTF
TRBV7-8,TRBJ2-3,CASSSSGFTDTQYF
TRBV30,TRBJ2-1,CAWSVSPGEQFF
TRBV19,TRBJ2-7,CASTPGTGNYEQYF
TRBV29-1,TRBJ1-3,CSVEQGAGNTIYF
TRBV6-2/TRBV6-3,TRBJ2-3,CASSLEFPSTDTQYF
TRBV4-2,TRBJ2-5,CASSQDHGDLGEHTFQETQYF
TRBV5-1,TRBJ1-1,CASGQGGTEAFF
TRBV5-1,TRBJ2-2,CASSPRGTMNTGELFF
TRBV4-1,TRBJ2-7,CASSQGLAGGLYEQYF
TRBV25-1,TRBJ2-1,CASSELAGSYNEQFF
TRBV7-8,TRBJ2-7,CASSSLPDSYEQYF
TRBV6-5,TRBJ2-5,CASSYTMISGTETQYF
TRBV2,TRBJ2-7,CASSEGGGLDEQYF
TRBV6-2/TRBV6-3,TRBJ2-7,CASSYAVTYEQYF
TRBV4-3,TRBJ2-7,CASSQDSGGSSYEQYF
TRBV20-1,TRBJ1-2,CSARPRPGQGSINYGYTF